Listed below are T cell receptor beta chains from one sample, sequenced in a study of OX40 agonist ivuxolimab in advanced cancers. The protocol was immunoSEQ multiplex PCR, while the TCRdb copy is restricted to in-frame clones and leaves out a portion. The sample includes tens of thousands of clones, approximately 80% of them seen just once. Sequenced here: CD4+ or CD8+ T cells sorted from blood, sampled in a trial of the OX40 agonist ivuxolimab. These receptors came from an adult with an advanced solid tumor such as melanoma, head and neck, liver or kidney cancer. The CDR3 runs from the conserved cysteine through the conserved F or W. The D gene is left open where the match is weak. Clone size, where shown, is once, few, many, or a class for clones that have expanded.

V: TRBV10-2
D: NA
size: NA
J: TRBJ1-5
CDR3: CAISKGVADQPQHF
DNA: TGCGCCATCTCGAAGGGGGTTGCGGATCAGCCCCAGCATTTT

V: TRBV7-9
D: NA
size: NA
J: TRBJ1-1
CDR3: CASSSSGKNTEAFF
DNA: TGTGCCAGCAGCTCATCCGGGAAGAACACTGAAGCTTTCTTT

V: TRBV11-3
D: NA
size: NA
J: TRBJ1-1
CDR3: CASSLMNTEAFF
DNA: TGTGCCAGCAGCTTAATGAACACTGAAGCTTTCTTT

V: TRBV10-3
D: NA
size: NA
J: TRBJ1-2
CDR3: CAISRDLSPGYTF
DNA: TGTGCCATCAGTAGGGACCTCTCTCCCGGCTACACCTTC

V: TRBV6-6
D: NA
size: NA
J: TRBJ1-5
CDR3: CASRLERGRQPQHF
DNA: TGTGCCAGCAGATTAGAGAGGGGACGGCAGCCCCAGCATTTT

V: TRBV15
D: TRBD1
size: NA
J: TRBJ2-1
CDR3: CATSRNPTGIYNEQFF
DNA: TGTGCCACCAGCAGAAACCCGACAGGGATTTACAATGAGCAGTTCTTC

V: TRBV23-1
D: NA
size: NA
J: TRBJ1-1
CDR3: CASSQSSRGTEAFF
DNA: TGCGCCAGCAGTCAATCAAGCAGGGGCACTGAAGCTTTCTTT

V: TRBV11-2
D: TRBD1
size: NA
J: TRBJ2-2
CDR3: CASSLTGGNTGELFF
DNA: TGTGCCAGCAGCTTGACAGGGGGCAACACCGGGGAGCTGTTTTTT

V: TRBV15
D: TRBD2
size: NA
J: TRBJ2-1
CDR3: CATSRGAGVDEQFF
DNA: TGTGCCACCAGCAGAGGAGCGGGAGTGGATGAGCAGTTCTTC

V: TRBV5-1
D: NA
size: NA
J: TRBJ2-2
CDR3: CASSPTGRELFF
DNA: TGCGCCAGCAGCCCAACAGGCCGGGAGCTGTTTTTT

V: TRBV7-2
D: NA
size: NA
J: TRBJ2-3
CDR3: CASSLGNYYHTDTQYF
DNA: TGTGCCAGCAGCTTAGGAAACTACTACCACACAGATACGCAGTATTTT

V: TRBV18
D: TRBD1
size: NA
J: TRBJ1-4
CDR3: CASSPYRQGTTNEKLFF
DNA: TGTGCCAGCTCACCCTATCGACAGGGAACAACTAATGAAAAACTGTTTTTT

V: TRBV11-3
D: TRBD2
size: NA
J: TRBJ2-7
CDR3: CASSSSPLAGAGEQYF
DNA: TGTGCCAGCAGCTCCTCCCCACTAGCGGGAGCTGGAGAGCAGTACTTC

V: TRBV9
D: NA
size: NA
J: TRBJ1-1
CDR3: CASSTGGVITEAFF
DNA: TGTGCCAGCAGCACCGGGGGGGTGATCACTGAAGCTTTCTTT

V: TRBV7-9
D: NA
size: once
J: TRBJ1-6
CDR3: CASSHELQNSPLHF
DNA: TGTGCCAGCAGCCATGAATTACAGAATTCACCCCTCCACTTT

V: TRBV29-1
D: NA
size: NA
J: TRBJ2-1
CDR3: CSVEVFPSSYNEQFF
DNA: TGCAGCGTTGAAGTTTTTCCGAGCTCCTACAATGAGCAGTTCTTC

V: TRBV19
D: TRBD1
size: NA
J: TRBJ2-2
CDR3: CASSRGQGATGELFF
DNA: TGTGCCAGTAGTAGGGGACAGGGGGCCACCGGGGAGCTGTTTTTT

V: TRBV4-3
D: NA
size: NA
J: TRBJ2-6
CDR3: CASSQDQGGLRRSGANVLTF
DNA: TGCGCCAGCAGCCAAGATCAGGGGGGTCTCCGACGCTCTGGGGCCAACGTCCTGACTTTC

V: TRBV6-6
D: NA
size: few
J: TRBJ1-1
CDR3: CASTPGYAGRTEAFF
DNA: TGTGCCAGCACCCCGGGTTATGCGGGCCGGACTGAAGCTTTCTTT

V: TRBV14
D: NA
size: few
J: TRBJ2-3
CDR3: CASSPVGADTQYF
DNA: TGTGCCAGCAGCCCAGTGGGGGCAGATACGCAGTATTTT

V: TRBV19
D: TRBD2
size: NA
J: TRBJ2-7
CDR3: CASCREGSGSGSYEQYF
DNA: TGTGCCAGTTGCCGAGAGGGGAGCGGGAGCGGTTCCTACGAGCAGTACTTC

V: TRBV19
D: NA
size: NA
J: TRBJ1-5
CDR3: CASSVGRPSNQPQHF
DNA: TGTGCCAGTAGTGTGGGTCGCCCGAGCAATCAGCCCCAGCATTTT

V: TRBV5-1
D: NA
size: once
J: TRBJ2-3
CDR3: CASSQGVMPDTQYF
DNA: TGCGCCAGTTCCCAGGGAGTTATGCCAGATACGCAGTATTTT

V: TRBV5-1
D: TRBD2
size: NA
J: TRBJ2-7
CDR3: CASSWGLETDEQYF
DNA: TGCGCCAGCAGCTGGGGACTAGAAACTGACGAGCAGTACTTC

V: TRBV28
D: TRBD2
size: NA
J: TRBJ2-1
CDR3: CASRLTGLAGVNEQFF
DNA: TGTGCCAGCAGGCTAACCGGACTAGCGGGAGTGAATGAGCAGTTCTTC

V: TRBV18
D: TRBD1
size: once
J: TRBJ1-3
CDR3: CASSGQGPGNTIYF
DNA: TGTGCCAGCTCAGGACAGGGACCTGGAAACACCATATATTTT

V: TRBV30
D: TRBD1
size: once
J: TRBJ1-3
CDR3: CAWSVDGTGSRHTIYF
DNA: TGTGCCTGGAGTGTTGACGGGACAGGGAGTCGGCACACCATATATTTT

V: TRBV10-3
D: TRBD1
size: NA
J: TRBJ2-3
CDR3: CAISERTGRTDTQYF
DNA: TGTGCCATCAGTGAACGGACAGGGCGCACAGATACGCAGTATTTT

V: TRBV7-2
D: TRBD1
size: few
J: TRBJ1-2
CDR3: CASSTHRGGYTF
DNA: TGTGCCAGCAGCACACACAGGGGAGGCTACACCTTC

V: TRBV6-1
D: NA
size: NA
J: TRBJ2-3
CDR3: CASSEALPHPVDTQYF
DNA: TGTGCCAGCAGTGAAGCTTTGCCCCACCCAGTAGATACGCAGTATTTT

V: TRBV10-3
D: NA
size: few
J: TRBJ1-2
CDR3: CASSYSGAYGYTF
DNA: TGTGCCAGCAGTTATTCTGGGGCTTATGGCTACACCTTC

V: TRBV7-2
D: NA
size: NA
J: TRBJ2-3
CDR3: CASSRLTDTQYF
DNA: TGTGCCAGCAGCCGATTAACAGATACGCAGTATTTT

V: TRBV7-9
D: NA
size: NA
J: TRBJ1-1
CDR3: CASSLLGRRNTEAFF
DNA: TGTGCCAGCAGCTTATTGGGCAGGCGGAACACTGAAGCTTTCTTT

V: TRBV6-6
D: NA
size: NA
J: TRBJ2-7
CDR3: CASTGQSYEQYF
DNA: TGTGCCAGCACTGGGCAGAGCTACGAGCAGTACTTC

V: TRBV11-2
D: TRBD2
size: NA
J: TRBJ2-2
CDR3: CASSLIWGRATGELFF
DNA: TGTGCCAGCAGCTTAATTTGGGGGAGGGCCACCGGGGAGCTGTTTTTT

V: TRBV7-2
D: NA
size: NA
J: TRBJ1-4
CDR3: CASSLQGRGKLFF
DNA: TGTGCCAGCAGCTTACAGGGGCGAGGAAAACTGTTTTTT

V: TRBV29-1
D: TRBD1
size: NA
J: TRBJ1-1
CDR3: CSVEDAGTGTEAFF
DNA: TGCAGCGTTGAAGATGCCGGGACAGGGACTGAAGCTTTCTTT

V: TRBV28
D: NA
size: NA
J: TRBJ1-2
CDR3: CASRDQSYGYTF
DNA: TGTGCCAGCAGGGATCAGTCGTATGGCTACACCTTC

V: TRBV5-8
D: NA
size: NA
J: TRBJ2-2
CDR3: CASNRGELFF
DNA: TGTGCCAGCAACAGAGGGGAGCTGTTTTTT

V: TRBV5-1
D: NA
size: NA
J: TRBJ2-3
CDR3: CASSLAAGERDTQYF
DNA: TGCGCCAGCAGCTTGGCGGCAGGGGAGAGGGATACGCAGTATTTT

V: TRBV5-6
D: TRBD2
size: NA
J: TRBJ2-1
CDR3: CASSLEASGVWNEQFF
DNA: TGTGCCAGCAGCTTGGAAGCTAGCGGGGTGTGGAATGAGCAGTTCTTC

V: TRBV11-2
D: TRBD1
size: NA
J: TRBJ2-3
CDR3: CASSNRGPDTQYF
DNA: TGTGCCAGCAGCAACAGGGGGCCAGATACGCAGTATTTT

V: TRBV11-2
D: NA
size: NA
J: TRBJ1-1
CDR3: CASSLWRGTEAFF
DNA: TGTGCCAGCAGCTTATGGAGGGGAACTGAAGCTTTCTTT

V: TRBV28
D: NA
size: once
J: TRBJ1-4
CDR3: CASSSRDVMLNEKLFF
DNA: TGTGCCAGCAGTTCCCGGGACGTCATGCTTAATGAAAAACTGTTTTTT

V: TRBV27
D: NA
size: NA
J: TRBJ2-3
CDR3: CASSLSTQGPRDTQYF
DNA: TGTGCCAGCAGTTTATCGACTCAAGGGCCAAGAGATACGCAGTATTTT

V: TRBV2
D: NA
size: NA
J: TRBJ2-5
CDR3: CASSEWARGKTQYF
DNA: TGTGCCAGCAGTGAATGGGCCAGGGGAAAGACCCAGTACTTC